The rows below give T cell receptor beta chains drawn from one sample of a study of T cells after yellow fever vaccination. TCRdb reanalysed the 5' RACE reads using MiXCR and keeps one entry per CDR3 protein. The table shows under 550,000 distinct CDR3 sequences, with 20% to 25% occurring only once. The sequences come from PBMCs, collected about 20 days after the first yellow fever vaccination. The receptors shown here come from a man aged 18 to 30 who received the YFV17D yellow fever vaccine. Each CDR3 is given with its conserved first and last residue. The D gene is left open where the match is weak. The listing skips clone size in some rows; elsewhere it reads once, few, many or a size class.

>NA|few|TRBJ2-3|TRBV10-3
CAISEWNGGTDTQYF
TGTGCCATCAGTGAGTGGAATGGGGGGACAGATACGCAGTATTTT
>NA|NA|TRBJ1-2|TRBV20-1
CSARPHTNYGYTF
TGCAGTGCCAGACCCCATACTAACTATGGCTACACCTTC
>NA|NA|TRBJ1-1|TRBV5-1
CASSLGVGGLTEAFF
TGCGCCAGCAGCTTGGGGGTCGGTGGGCTCACTGAAGCTTTCTTT
>NA|NA|TRBJ2-1|TRBV4-1
CASSQRPQGGSYNEQFF
TGCGCCAGCAGCCAACGGCCCCAGGGGGGCTCCTACAATGAGCAGTTCTTC
>TRBD2|NA|TRBJ2-1|TRBV6-4
CASRTGTSGWSSYNEQFF
TGTGCCAGCAGGACCGGGACTAGCGGGTGGAGCTCCTACAATGAGCAGTTCTTC
>TRBD1|few|TRBJ1-3|TRBV5-6
CASSFYRGLSGNTIYF
TGTGCCAGCAGCTTCTACAGGGGCCTCTCTGGAAACACCATATATTTT
>NA|few|TRBJ2-7|TRBV6-5
CASSYSGLSMRTYEQYF
TGTGCCAGCAGTTACTCGGGATTATCGATGCGTACCTACGAGCAGTACTTC
>NA|NA|TRBJ1-2|TRBV12-3/TRBV12-4
CASISPTGANGYTF
TGTGCCAGCATTTCCCCTACAGGAGCCAATGGCTACACCTTC
>NA|NA|TRBJ1-1|TRBV5-1
CASSLTHTGELNTEAFF
TGCGCCAGCAGCTTGACCCATACAGGAGAACTGAACACTGAAGCTTTCTTT
>NA|NA|TRBJ2-5|TRBV6-5
CASSYSRARETQYF
TGTGCCAGCAGTTACTCGAGGGCTAGGGAGACCCAGTACTTC
>NA|few|TRBJ2-2|TRBV13
CASSFVQGNGELFF
TGTGCCAGCAGCTTCGTACAGGGTAACGGGGAGCTGTTTTTT
>TRBD1|NA|TRBJ2-5|TRBV29-1
CSSGDREETQYF
TGCAGCTCGGGCGACAGGGAAGAGACCCAGTACTTC
>NA|NA|TRBJ1-2|TRBV5-6
CAISPGRFCCYTF
TGTGCCATCAGCCCCGGGCGTTTCTGCTGCTACACCTTC
>NA|few|TRBJ2-3|TRBV7-9
CASSVTVTATQYF
TGTGCCAGCAGCGTGACAGTTACTGCTACGCAGTATTTT
>NA|NA|TRBJ1-1|TRBV6-6
CATRGGEAFF
TGTGCCACGCGGGGGGGTGAAGCTTTCTTT
>TRBD2|few|TRBJ2-3|TRBV12-3/TRBV12-4
CASSLGRRGGGATDTQYF
TGTGCCAGCAGTTTGGGAAGACGGGGCGGGGGGGCCACAGATACGCAGTATTTT
>TRBD1|few|TRBJ1-5|TRBV18
CASSQGDNQPQHF
TGTGCCAGCTCGCAGGGGGATAATCAGCCCCAGCATTTT
>TRBD1|NA|TRBJ1-6|TRBV7-2
CASSPPGQRNSPLHF
TGTGCCAGCAGCCCCCCGGGACAGAGGAATTCACCCCTCCACTTT
>NA|NA|TRBJ2-7|TRBV20-1
CSASEEGYEQYF
TGCAGTGCTAGCGAGGAGGGCTACGAGCAGTACTTC
>NA|many|TRBJ1-1|TRBV7-2
CASSPVGLNTEAFF
TGTGCCAGCAGTCCAGTAGGTTTGAACACTGAAGCTTTCTTT
>TRBD1|NA|TRBJ2-2|TRBV3-1
CATSQVLDRGRVSTGELFF
TGTGCCACCAGCCAAGTTCTGGACAGGGGCCGAGTGAGCACCGGGGAGCTGTTTTTT
>NA|NA|TRBJ2-5|TRBV7-9
CASSGRQSEVETQYF
TGTGCCAGCAGCGGCCGACAGTCGGAGGTGGAGACCCAGTACTTC
>TRBD2|many|TRBJ2-2|TRBV5-1
CASSAGLVGTGELFF
TGCGCCAGCAGCGCGGGACTAGTAGGAACCGGGGAGCTGTTTTTT
>TRBD2|NA|TRBJ2-1|TRBV7-2
CASSETSGLTYNEQFF
TGTGCCAGCAGCGAGACTAGCGGGCTTACCTACAATGAGCAGTTCTTC
>TRBD1|few|TRBJ1-6|TRBV3-1
CASSRRTGGNSPLHF
TGTGCCAGCAGCCGAAGGACAGGGGGTAATTCACCCCTCCACTTT
>NA|few|TRBJ2-7|TRBV4-1
CASSPRGHGLGYEQYF
TGCGCCAGCAGCCCTCGGGGTCATGGATTAGGCTACGAGCAGTACTTC
>NA|NA|TRBJ1-2|TRBV7-6
CASSSDNRGWGYTF
TGTGCCAGCAGCTCCGATAACCGGGGATGGGGCTACACCTTC
>TRBD1|NA|TRBJ1-2|TRBV7-9
CASSLAGTVDGYTF
TGTGCCAGCAGCTTAGCCGGGACAGTTGATGGCTACACCTTC
>NA|few|TRBJ2-3|TRBV21-1
CASSALAGVGDTQYF
TGTGCCAGCAGCGCCCTAGCGGGGGTGGGAGATACGCAGTATTTT
>NA|NA|TRBJ2-1|TRBV28
CASGVRNEQFF
TGTGCCAGCGGGGTCCGCAATGAGCAGTTCTTC
>NA|few|TRBJ2-2|TRBV5-1
CASSYTGDSTGELFF
TGCGCCAGCAGCTACACAGGGGACTCCACCGGGGAGCTGTTTTTT
>NA|NA|TRBJ2-3|TRBV6-1
CASRKGGAWTDTQYF
TGTGCCAGCAGGAAAGGGGGGGCTTGGACAGATACGCAGTATTTT